A single T cell receptor (beta chain) is shown here with its context. Its antigen is unidentified. The entry originates in a study of T cell responses to AZD1222 COVID-19 vaccine. TCRdb's table, derived via immunoSEQ multiplex PCR, lists solely in-frame clones and lacks some. The table has around 140,000 clones, approximately 90% seen once. Study-wide results and limits: A mostly white British donor set with more females was recruited, and clonal diversity was possibly underestimated. The repertoires were collected only after the peak T cell response.

The sequences come from peripheral blood, collected 28 days after the second AZD1222 dose. This sequence originates from an adult who received the AZD1222 COVID-19 vaccine.

The CDR3 DNA follows: TGTGCCAGTACAGGGGGAAGTCAGCCCCAGCATTTT. Translated: CASTGGSQPQHF. The chain recombines TRBV28 with TRBJ1-5, with 8 nucleotides matching TRBD1. Trimming cost V 9 bases and J 6 bases; bases outside gene matches: 4. CDR1 MDHEN and CDR2 SYDVKM come from the germline V gene. This CDR3 comprises 12 residues.